Listed here is a single T cell receptor beta chain. As originally analysed: How many nucleated cells were present was estimated from reference gene primer amplification. Measured with immunoSEQ multiplex PCR; TCRdb has only the in-frame clones, and not every one. D and trimming were read from the DNA, whereas the V and J calls and clone size are those reported in that table. The sample contains about 220,000 clones, about nine tenths of which appear only once. The sample belongs to a study of blood T cell repertoires in COVID-19. Study-level information: Sites across the United States, Italy and Spain contributed samples from acute and convalescent COVID-19. T cells, B-cell-depleted T cells, or PBMCs provided the cDNA or gDNA that served as material.

From germline, CDR1 is SEHNR and CDR2 FQNEAQ (reference sequence). The CDR3 covers 15 residues. Trimming removed 0 bases at V and 0 bases at J, with 8 bases between. The chain recombines TRBV7-9 with TRBJ1-2; D is unresolved. Sequencing was done on a sample of peripheral blood. The TCR originated in a man aged 25-45 years who had recovered from COVID-19. CDR3 coding DNA: TGTGCCAGCAGCTTAGCCCTAATAGCTAACTATGGCTACACCTTC. Encoded protein: CASSLALIANYGYTF.